A single sample gave rise to the 25 T cell receptor beta chains below, sequenced in a study of CD8 T cells in Susac syndrome. Reverse transcription used about 0.45 to 1 ug RNA and random hexamers. TCRdb itself ran the immunoSEQ multiplex PCR reads through MiXCR, one entry per CDR3 protein. The sample contains fewer than 350,000 distinct CDR3 sequences, roughly 90% of which appear only once. The sequenced sample was CD8+ T cells from PBMCs. The receptors originated from a human donor with multiple sclerosis.

The chain recombines TRBV7-8 with TRBJ1-3, with D hard to call. Per germline, CDR1 SGHVS and CDR2 FQNEAQ. Trimming cost V 2 bases and J 1 base, with 12 bases left between them. This CDR3 contains 16 residues. The CDR3 nucleotides read TGTGCCAGCAGCTTAATTCCATGGGTGTCTGGAAACACCATATATTTT. Residues: CASSLIPWVSGNTIYF.

This clonotype was detected only once. J is TRBJ1-3 and V is TRBV28; D ambiguous. Trimming took off 1 base at V and 4 bases at J, with 17 bases between the two ends. This CDR3 has 17 amino acids. The germline V gene has CDR1 MDHEN and CDR2 SYDVKM. The CDR3 DNA reads TGTGCCAGCAGTTTATTAACCCTCACTAGGGAGGGAAACACCATATATTTT. Protein product: CASSLLTLTREGNTIYF.

The rearrangement links TRBV5-4 to TRBJ2-1, with unresolved D. Trimming left V 4 bases short and J 9 bases short, with 14 bases between. CDR1 and CDR2 (germline): SGHNT, YYREEE (reference sequence). The CDR3 is 13 residues long. The CDR3 DNA sequence: TGTGCCAGCAGCCCTCCAATAGAGAGTGAGCAGTTCTTC. It specifies CASSPPIESEQFF.

The chain has TRBV20-1 and TRBJ1-1, with D maybe TRBD1 (5 bases). The germline V gene encodes CDR1 DFQATT and CDR2 SNEGSKA (reference sequence). Trimming cost V 5 bases and J 0 bases, with 10 bases left between them. The CDR3 is 13 residues long. Here the CDR3 reads CSAGDRVNTEAFF. The DNA of the CDR3 is TGCAGTGCTGGTGACAGAGTGAACACTGAAGCTTTCTTT.

The chain is built from TRBV4-3 and TRBJ2-1; tentatively, D is TRBD2 (6 bases). Germline CDR1 LGHNA, CDR2 YSLEER. The CDR3 spans 15 residues. The ends were cut back, 3 bases at V and 8 bases at J, with 17 bases in the middle. CDR3 coding DNA: TGCGCCAGCAGCCATGGGCGGGAAGGGTTCTATGAGCAGTTCTTC. Encoded protein: CASSHGREGFYEQFF.

The chain joins TRBV19 to TRBJ2-7; D is possibly TRBD2 (6 bases). The CDR3 has 13 amino acids. Trimming cost V 6 bases and J 2 bases, with 11 bases left between them. The germline CDR1 and CDR2 sequences are LNHDA and SQIVND (reference sequence). The CDR3 sequence is CASSRDWTYEQYF. The DNA of the CDR3 is TGTGCCAGTAGCAGGGACTGGACCTACGAGCAGTACTTC.

The chain couples TRBV29-1 to TRBJ2-3; D is unresolved. The CDR3 covers 13 residues. Between the trimmed V and J ends, which lost 7 bases and 0 bases, there was a span of 11 bases. From germline, CDR1 is SQVTM and CDR2 ANQGSEA. CDR3 protein: CSGTAPSTDTQYF. The CDR3 DNA follows: TGCAGCGGAACAGCGCCTAGCACAGATACGCAGTATTTT.

The chain recombines TRBV7-9 with TRBJ1-6; 8 positions agree with TRBD1. CDR3 length equals 14 residues. The germline gives CDR1 SEHNR, CDR2 FQNEAQ (reference sequence). Trimming took 5 bases from V and 10 from J; bases not matched to a gene: 7. The CDR3 loop is CASSPGQGRSPLHF. CDR3 in DNA: TGTGCCAGCAGCCCAGGACAGGGCCGGTCACCCCTCCACTTT. The whole variable domain, remainder taken from reference TRBV7-9 and TRBJ1-6, is DTGVSQNPRHKITKRGQNVTFRCDPISEHNRLYWYRQTLGQGPEFLTYFQNEAQLEKSRLLSDRFSAERPKGSFSTLEIQRTEQGDSAMYLCASSPGQGRSPLHFGNGTRLTVT.

The rearrangement uses TRBV20-1 and TRBJ2-1; D not certain. Germline V gene lookup returns CDR1 DFQATT and CDR2 SNEGSKA (reference sequence). The CDR3 sequence is 14 residues long. V was clipped by 6 bases and J by 1 base, with 13 bases between them. CDR3 DNA sequence: TGCAGTGCCCCGGAATGGGGATCCTACAATGAGCAGTTCTTC. Translated, it gives CSAPEWGSYNEQFF.

V is TRBV27 and J is TRBJ2-7, with D perhaps being TRBD1 or TRBD2 (5 bases each). Germline loops: CDR1 MNHEY, CDR2 SMNVEV (reference sequence). V lost 3 bases and J 3 bases, leaving 15 bases between the germline ends. The CDR3 length is 15 residues. CDR3 in amino acids: CASSLGVSGRYEQYF. The CDR3 region has the DNA TGTGCCAGCAGTTTGGGGGTGAGCGGTCGCTACGAGCAGTACTTC.

The V and J genes are TRBV4-3 and TRBJ2-2; 9 bases align to TRBD1. The trim removed 5 bases at V and 2 bases at J, leaving 3 bases unmatched. The CDR3 contains 15 residues. CDR1 and CDR2 (germline): LGHNA, YSLEER. The CDR3: CASSADRGNTGELFF. CDR3 bases: TGCGCCAGCAGCGCGGACAGGGGAAACACCGGGGAGCTGTTTTTT.

In DNA, the CDR3 is TGTGCCAGCAGTTTGGCCGGGAATTACGAGCAGTACTTC. Amino acid sequence: CASSLAGNYEQYF. The chain employs TRBV27 and TRBJ2-7; the D gene is possibly TRBD2 (5 bases). V dropped 3 bases and J dropped 4 bases, with 10 bases sitting between them. The CDR3 spans 13 residues. Germline loops: CDR1 MNHEY, CDR2 SMNVEV (reference sequence).

A few counts support this clonotype. The chain employs TRBV18 and TRBJ1-1; no clear D gene. Per germline, CDR1 KGHSH and CDR2 LQKENI. The CDR3 totals 13 residues. V was cut by 3 bases and J by 0 bases, with 5 bases left in between. The CDR3, as DNA: TGTGCCAGCTCACCTCCGGTGAACACTGAAGCTTTCTTT. Encoded protein: CASSPPVNTEAFF.

This clonotype has only one observation. The chain combines TRBV7-3 with TRBJ2-3; 8 positions match TRBD2. In germline, CDR1 is SGHTA, CDR2 FQGTGA. V lost 4 bases and J lost 0; bases outside the gene matches: 12. CDR3 size: 18 residues. CDR3 coding DNA: TGTGCCAGCAGCTCCATCACCGGGACTAGGGGGAGCACAGATACGCAGTATTTT. Encoded protein: CASSSITGTRGSTDTQYF. Filled out from reference TRBV7-3 and TRBJ2-3, the complete variable domain reads GAGVSQTPSNKVTEKGKYVELRCDPISGHTALYWYRQSLGQGPEFLIYFQGTGAADDSGLPNDRFFAVRPEGSVSTLKIQRTERGDSAVYLCASSSITGTRGSTDTQYFGPGTRLTVL.

The chain carries TRBV20-1 and TRBJ1-1; D might be TRBD1 (6 bases). Germline V gene sequence: CDR1 DFQATT, CDR2 SNEGSKA (reference sequence). V was clipped by 0 bases and J by 0 bases, with 11 bases between them. The CDR3 has 15 residues. The CDR3 region has the DNA TGCAGTGCTAGAGATCTGGGACACCTGAACACTGAAGCTTTCTTT. It codes for CSARDLGHLNTEAFF.

The rearrangement links TRBV18 to TRBJ2-1; no clear D. There are 14 residues in the CDR3. The V end was cut by 1 base, the J end by 5 bases, with 9 bases between. Germline lookup yields CDR1 KGHSH and CDR2 LQKENI. The CDR3 sequence: CASSPLGVHNEQFF. The CDR3 nucleotides are TGTGCCAGCTCACCACTCGGTGTTCACAATGAGCAGTTCTTC.

This chain connects TRBV28 to TRBJ2-3, with D unresolved. The CDR3 totals 14 residues. The V gene's germline CDR1 is MDHEN and CDR2 SYDVKM. V gave up 3 bases and J gave up 2 bases, with 9 bases separating them. The CDR3: CASSFAGSTDTQYF. The CDR3 DNA is TGTGCCAGCAGTTTCGCCGGATCCACAGATACGCAGTATTTT.

The J gene is TRBJ2-1, the V gene TRBV4-3, with D unresolved. The CDR3 has 14 residues. CDR1 LGHNA and CDR2 YSLEER come from the germline V gene. The germline V and J ends were trimmed by 3 bases and 9 bases, with 15 bases remaining between them. The CDR3 DNA is TGCGCCAGCAGCCAGGGGTTTGGGCTGAGTGAGCAGTTCTTC. Protein product: CASSQGFGLSEQFF.

The chain uses TRBV27 and TRBJ2-1; 9 positions match TRBD2. There are 16 residues in the CDR3. Looked up from germline, CDR1 is MNHEY and CDR2 is SMNVEV (reference sequence). The V and J ends lost 6 bases and 0 bases, in that order; junction bases with no gene match: 6. The CDR3 DNA reads TGTGCCAGCAGCCCTATTAGCGGGAGCTCCTACAATGAGCAGTTCTTC. It specifies CASSPISGSSYNEQFF.

This clonotype is a singleton in its sample. The chain employs TRBV7-2 and TRBJ2-5; the D gene is possibly TRBD2 (6 bases). Germline assignment: CDR1 SGHTA and CDR2 FQGNSA. The CDR3 contains 14 residues. V was shortened by 3 bases and J by 2 bases, with 10 bases between the two germline ends. The CDR3 sequence: CASSFPGLQETQYF. The CDR3 nucleotides read TGTGCCAGCAGCTTCCCGGGACTTCAAGAGACCCAGTACTTC. The complete variable domain, with remaining parts taken from reference TRBV7-2 and TRBJ2-5, reads GAGVSQSPSNKVTEKGKDVELRCDPISGHTALYWYRQSLGQGLEFLIYFQGNSAPDKSGLPSDRFSAERTGGSVSTLTIQRTQQEDSAVYLCASSFPGLQETQYFGPGTRLLVL.

V usage is TRBV14 and J usage is TRBJ2-1; TRBD2 matches at 13 bases. Germline-derived CDR1 and CDR2 are SGHDN and FVKESK. V lost 4 bases, J lost 8 bases, and 5 bases stayed unmatched. The CDR3 runs 15 residues. CDR3 DNA sequence: TGTGCCAGCAGCCGGACTAGCGGGAGAATCGATGAGCAGTTCTTC. Residues: CASSRTSGRIDEQFF. The full variable domain, rest sourced from reference TRBV14 and TRBJ2-1, is EAGVTQFPSHSVIEKGQTVTLRCDPISGHDNLYWYRRVMGKEIKFLLHFVKESKQDESGMPNNRFLAERTGGTYSTLKVQPAELEDSGVYFCASSRTSGRIDEQFFGPGTRLTVL.

This clonotype was counted a single time. V and J are TRBV13 and TRBJ1-1; tentative D call: TRBD1 (6 bases). The V gene's germline CDR1 is PRHDT and CDR2 FYEKMQ (reference sequence). This CDR3 comprises 15 residues. Deletions cut 5 bases from V and 4 bases from J, with 17 bases between. The CDR3 protein is CASSGDQGWLTEAFF. Written as DNA, the CDR3 is TGTGCCAGCAGCGGAGATCAGGGGTGGCTCACTGAAGCTTTCTTT. The full variable domain, in which reference TRBV13 and TRBJ1-1 provide the parts outside the CDR3, is AAGVIQSPRHLIKEKRETATLKCYPIPRHDTVYWYQQGPGQDPQFLISFYEKMQSDKGSIPDRFSAQQFSDYHSELNMSSLELGDSALYFCASSGDQGWLTEAFFGQGTRLTVV.

The J gene is TRBJ1-5, the V gene TRBV5-6; no clear D. Germline CDR1 SGHDT, CDR2 YYEEEE. CDR3 length: 16 residues. Trimming cost V 1 base and J 2 bases, with 13 bases left between them. CDR3 in DNA: TGTGCCAGCAGCTTGCGGCAAAACTTGGGCAATCAGCCCCAGCATTTT. Its translation is CASSLRQNLGNQPQHF.

This chain joins TRBV4-3 and TRBJ1-6; D gene ambiguous. The CDR3 sequence is 13 residues long. Germline-derived CDR1 and CDR2 are LGHNA and YSLEER. With 0 bases removed from V and 10 bases from J, the gap between germline ends came to 7 bases. The CDR3 DNA reads TGCGCCAGCAGCCAAGAAACAGCCTCACCCCTCCACTTT. This gives the protein CASSQETASPLHF.

V is TRBV14 and J is TRBJ2-1; D is possibly TRBD2 (8 bases). This CDR3 has 15 amino acids. Trimming cost V 3 bases and J 8 bases, with 17 bases left between them. Germline CDR1 SGHDN, CDR2 FVKESK. Here the CDR3 reads CASSHGPGGGDEQFF. The CDR3, as DNA: TGTGCCAGCAGCCACGGCCCGGGAGGGGGCGATGAGCAGTTCTTC. Based on the CDR3 plus reference TRBV14 and TRBJ2-1, the full variable domain is EAGVTQFPSHSVIEKGQTVTLRCDPISGHDNLYWYRRVMGKEIKFLLHFVKESKQDESGMPNNRFLAERTGGTYSTLKVQPAELEDSGVYFCASSHGPGGGDEQFFGPGTRLTVL.